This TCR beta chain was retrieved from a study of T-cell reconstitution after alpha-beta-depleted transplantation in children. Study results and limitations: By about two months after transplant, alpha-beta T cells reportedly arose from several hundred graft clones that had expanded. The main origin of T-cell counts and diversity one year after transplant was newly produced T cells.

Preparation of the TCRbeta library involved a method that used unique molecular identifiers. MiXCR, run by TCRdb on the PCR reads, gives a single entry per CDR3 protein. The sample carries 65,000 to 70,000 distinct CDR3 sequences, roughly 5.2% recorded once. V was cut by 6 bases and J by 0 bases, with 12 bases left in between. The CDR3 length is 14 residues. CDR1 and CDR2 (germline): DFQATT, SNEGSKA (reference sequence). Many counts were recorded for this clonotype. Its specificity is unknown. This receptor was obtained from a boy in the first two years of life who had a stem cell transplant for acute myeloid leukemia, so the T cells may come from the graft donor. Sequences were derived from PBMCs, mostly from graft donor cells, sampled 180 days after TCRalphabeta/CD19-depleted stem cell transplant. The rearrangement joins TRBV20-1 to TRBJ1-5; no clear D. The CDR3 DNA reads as TGCAGTGCCCAGCTAGGGTATAGCAATCAGCCCCAGCATTTT. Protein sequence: CSAQLGYSNQPQHF.